These 14 T cell receptor beta chains came from one sample sequenced in a study of blood T cell repertoires in COVID-19. Libraries were prepared by immunoSEQ multiplex PCR; TCRdb keeps only in-frame clonotypes and omits some of them. The sample consists of 150,000 to 200,000 clones, 80% to 90% of them appearing once. The sample comprised peripheral blood. The receptors stem from a woman aged 60-75 years who had recovered from COVID-19.

The rearrangement joins TRBV6-2 or TRBV6-3 to TRBJ2-7; the D gene is possibly TRBD1 (6 bases). The CDR3 is 16 residues long. CDR1 is MNHEY, CDR2 SVGEGT, per germline. The ends were cut back, 0 bases at V and 2 bases at J, with 14 bases in the middle. CDR3 DNA: TGTGCCAGCAGTTACTCGAGTGTCAGGGGCACCTACGAGCAGTACTTC. Its translation: CASSYSSVRGTYEQYF.

In nucleotides, the CDR3 is TGTGCCAGCAGTCTTGACAGGGACAAAGCTTTCTTT. Protein: CASSLDRDKAFF. The rearrangement uses TRBV28 and TRBJ1-1; TRBD1 matches at 7 bases. This CDR3 spans 12 amino acids. Germline V gene data show CDR1 as MDHEN and CDR2 as SYDVKM. The J segment lost 9 bases and the V segment lost 5 bases, leaving 6 bases of the junction unmatched. Variable domain in full (rest from reference TRBV28 and TRBJ1-1): DVKVTQSSRYLVKRTGEKVFLECVQDMDHENMFWYRQDPGLGLRLIYFSYDVKMKEKGDIPEGYSVSREKKERFSLILESASTNQTSMYLCASSLDRDKAFFGQGTRLTVV.

The chain employs TRBV2 and TRBJ2-1; 15 nucleotides align to TRBD2. V lost 2 bases and J lost 8; bases outside the gene matches: 10. CDR3 length equals 18 residues. CDR1 and CDR2 (germline): SNHLY, FYNNEI. The CDR3 reads CASSELGLAGGPYYEQFF. The CDR3 nucleotides are TGTGCCAGCAGTGAACTAGGACTAGCGGGGGGGCCTTACTATGAGCAGTTCTTC.

As regards this clone: Sequence at one end of the junction differs from germline and may be a read error. The chain has TRBV29-1 and TRBJ1-1; TRBD1 is a possible D gene (6 bases). Germline V CDR1 and CDR2: SQVTM, ANQGSEA. This CDR3 has 10 amino acids. CDR3 sequence reads: CSVEVDSALF. The CDR3 nucleotides are TGCAGCGTTGAAGTGGACAGCGCTCTCTTT.

The chain employs TRBV19 and TRBJ2-7; D is perhaps TRBD2 (5 bases). The germline CDR1 and CDR2 sequences are LNHDA and SQIVND (reference sequence). The CDR3 totals 12 residues. CDR3 coding DNA: TGTCCCGCAGTCCCAACTCCGGGGGAGCAGTACTTC. Its protein is CPAVPTPGEQYF.

The chain links TRBV7-9 to TRBJ2-3, with a weak D call TRBD2 (7 bases). V was shortened by 5 bases and J by 4 bases, with 16 bases between the two germline ends. The CDR3 is 15 amino acids. The germline V gene has CDR1 SEHNR and CDR2 FQNEAQ (reference sequence). This CDR3 reads CASSLRGAGADTQYF. The CDR3 DNA follows: TGTGCCAGCAGCCTCCGGGGGGCGGGCGCAGATACGCAGTATTTT.

The chain uses TRBV9 and TRBJ1-2, with D tentatively TRBD1 (5 bases). The V end lost 0 bases, the J end lost 0 bases, and 9 bases lay between the germline ends. The CDR3 totals 15 residues. Germline V gene sequence: CDR1 SGDLS, CDR2 YYNGEE. The CDR3 DNA sequence: TGTGCCAGCAGCGTAGTTGCAGGGCCTAACTATGGCTACACCTTC. Amino acid sequence: CASSVVAGPNYGYTF. Supplemented by reference TRBV9 and TRBJ1-2, the full variable domain reads DSGVTQTPKHLITATGQRVTLRCSPRSGDLSVYWYQQSLDQGLQFLIQYYNGEERAKGNILERFSAQQFPDLHSELNLSSLELGDSALYFCASSVVAGPNYGYTFGSGTRLTVV.

The V gene is TRBV7-7, the J gene TRBJ2-1; a possible D gene is TRBD2 (5 bases). Germline lookup yields CDR1 SSHAT and CDR2 FNYEAQ (reference sequence). Trimming took off 8 bases at V and 4 bases at J, with 12 bases between the two ends. The CDR3 has 13 residues. This CDR3 reads CASSAGPYNEQFF. CDR3 DNA: TGTGCCAGCTCGGCGGGTCCTTACAATGAGCAGTTCTTC.

V is TRBV6-5 and J is TRBJ1-5; D unresolved. Germline V CDR1 and CDR2: MNHEY, SVGAGI. This CDR3 is 13 amino acids long. Trimming shortened V by 6 bases and J by 5 bases, and 11 bases separated the two germline ends. In DNA, the CDR3 is TGTGCCAGCAGCGACGGGAGGTATCAGCCCCAGCATTTT. Its translation: CASSDGRYQPQHF.

V usage is TRBV10-3 and J usage is TRBJ2-3; 9 bases are a match to TRBD2. Germline CDR1 is ENHRY and CDR2 is SYGVKD. The CDR3 is 14 amino acids. V shed 7 bases and J 2 bases; nucleotides not matched to a gene: 4. The CDR3 sequence is CAIKGTSLTDTQYF. For the CDR3, the DNA is TGTGCCATCAAGGGGACTAGCCTCACAGATACGCAGTATTTT.

The V gene is TRBV28, the J gene TRBJ2-1; D not resolved. CDR1 and CDR2 from the germline V gene are MDHEN and SYDVKM. This CDR3 has 12 residues. Between the trimmed V and J ends, which lost 6 bases and 2 bases, there was a span of 5 bases. This CDR3 reads CASRGPYNEQFF. The CDR3, as DNA: TGTGCCAGCAGGGGCCCCTACAATGAGCAGTTCTTC. Looking up the rest from reference TRBV28 and TRBJ2-1 gives the full variable domain: DVKVTQSSRYLVKRTGEKVFLECVQDMDHENMFWYRQDPGLGLRLIYFSYDVKMKEKGDIPEGYSVSREKKERFSLILESASTNQTSMYLCASRGPYNEQFFGPGTRLTVL.

The chain recombines TRBV3-1 (or the pseudogene TRBV3-2) with TRBJ1-6, with TRBD1 matching over 7 bases. The ends lost 3 bases at V and 9 bases at J; junction bases unmatched: 8. CDR1 LGHDT and CDR2 YNNKEL come from the germline V gene (reference sequence). This CDR3 contains 15 residues. CDR3 loop: CASSQNRGGISPLHF. The CDR3 nucleotides read TGTGCCAGCAGCCAGAACAGGGGAGGAATTTCACCCCTCCACTTT.

The chain combines TRBV19 with TRBJ2-3; 11 bases agree with TRBD2. V lost 9 bases, J lost 3 bases, and 8 bases stayed unmatched. The germline CDR1 and CDR2 sequences are LNHDA and SQIVND (reference sequence). The length of the CDR3 is 15 residues. This chain's CDR3 is CASRTSGGHTDTQYF. CDR3 bases: TGTGCCAGCCGAACTAGCGGGGGTCATACAGATACGCAGTATTTT.

This chain links TRBV5-4 with TRBJ2-1, with TRBD2 matching 12 bases. V dropped 4 bases and J dropped 0; count of bases not matched to a gene: 5. The CDR3 has 17 residues. Per the germline V gene, CDR1 is SGHNT and CDR2 is YYREEE (reference sequence). The CDR3 DNA follows: TGTGCCAGCAGCACGGGACTAGCGGGTCTCTCCTACAATGAGCAGTTCTTC. This translates into CASSTGLAGLSYNEQFF.